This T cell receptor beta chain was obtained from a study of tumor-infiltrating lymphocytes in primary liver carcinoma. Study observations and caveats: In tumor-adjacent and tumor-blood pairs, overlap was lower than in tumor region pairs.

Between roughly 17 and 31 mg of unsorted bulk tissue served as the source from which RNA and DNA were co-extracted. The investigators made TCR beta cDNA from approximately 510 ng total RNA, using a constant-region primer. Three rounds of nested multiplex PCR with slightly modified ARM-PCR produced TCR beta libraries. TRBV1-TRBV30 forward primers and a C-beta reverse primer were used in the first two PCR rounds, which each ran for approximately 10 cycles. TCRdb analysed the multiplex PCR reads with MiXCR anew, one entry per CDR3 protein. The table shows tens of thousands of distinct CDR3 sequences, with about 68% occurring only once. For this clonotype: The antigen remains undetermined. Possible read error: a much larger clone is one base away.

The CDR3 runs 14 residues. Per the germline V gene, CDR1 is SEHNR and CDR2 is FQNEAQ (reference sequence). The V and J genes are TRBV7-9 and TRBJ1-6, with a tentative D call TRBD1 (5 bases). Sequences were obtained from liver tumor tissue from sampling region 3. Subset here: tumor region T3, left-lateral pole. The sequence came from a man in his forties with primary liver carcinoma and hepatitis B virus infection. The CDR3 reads CASSSEWGNSPFHF. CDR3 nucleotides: TGTGCCAGCAGCTCAGAGTGGGGGAATTCACCCTTCCACTTT. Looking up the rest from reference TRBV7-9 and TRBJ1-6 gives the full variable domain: DTGVSQNPRHKITKRGQNVTFRCDPISEHNRLYWYRQTLGQGPEFLTYFQNEAQLEKSRLLSDRFSAERPKGSFSTLEIQRTEQGDSAMYLCASSSEWGNSPFHFGNGTRLTVT.